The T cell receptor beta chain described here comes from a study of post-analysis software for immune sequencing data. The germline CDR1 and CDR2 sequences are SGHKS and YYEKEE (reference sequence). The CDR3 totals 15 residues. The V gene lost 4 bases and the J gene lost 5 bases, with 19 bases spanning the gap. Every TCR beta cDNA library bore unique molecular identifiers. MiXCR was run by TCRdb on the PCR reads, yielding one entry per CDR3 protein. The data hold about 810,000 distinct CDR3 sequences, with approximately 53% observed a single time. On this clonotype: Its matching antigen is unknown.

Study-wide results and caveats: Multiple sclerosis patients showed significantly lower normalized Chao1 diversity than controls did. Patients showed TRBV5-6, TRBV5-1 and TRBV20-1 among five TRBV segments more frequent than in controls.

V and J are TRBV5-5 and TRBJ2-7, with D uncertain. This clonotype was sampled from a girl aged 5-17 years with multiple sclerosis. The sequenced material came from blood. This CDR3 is CASSRVDSDYDEQYF. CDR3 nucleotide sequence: TGTGCCAGCAGCCGCGTGGATTCGGATTACGACGAGCAGTACTTC. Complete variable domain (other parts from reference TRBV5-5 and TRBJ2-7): DAGVTQSPTHLIKTRGQQVTLRCSPISGHKSVSWYQQVLGQGPQFIFQYYEKEERGRGNFPDRFSARQFPNYSSELNVNALLLGDSALYLCASSRVDSDYDEQYFGPGTRLTVT.